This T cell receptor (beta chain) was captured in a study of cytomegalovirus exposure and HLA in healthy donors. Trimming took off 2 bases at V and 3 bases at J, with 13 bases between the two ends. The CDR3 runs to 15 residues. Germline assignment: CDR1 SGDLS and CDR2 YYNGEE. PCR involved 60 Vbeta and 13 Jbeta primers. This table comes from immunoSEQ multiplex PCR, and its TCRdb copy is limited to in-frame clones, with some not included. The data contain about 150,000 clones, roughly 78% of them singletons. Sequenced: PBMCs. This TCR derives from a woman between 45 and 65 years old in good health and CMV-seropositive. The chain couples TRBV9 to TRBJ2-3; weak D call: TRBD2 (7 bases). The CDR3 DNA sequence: TGTGCCAGCAGCGTTTCGGGGGGCGTGACAGATACGCAGTATTTT. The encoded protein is CASSVSGGVTDTQYF.